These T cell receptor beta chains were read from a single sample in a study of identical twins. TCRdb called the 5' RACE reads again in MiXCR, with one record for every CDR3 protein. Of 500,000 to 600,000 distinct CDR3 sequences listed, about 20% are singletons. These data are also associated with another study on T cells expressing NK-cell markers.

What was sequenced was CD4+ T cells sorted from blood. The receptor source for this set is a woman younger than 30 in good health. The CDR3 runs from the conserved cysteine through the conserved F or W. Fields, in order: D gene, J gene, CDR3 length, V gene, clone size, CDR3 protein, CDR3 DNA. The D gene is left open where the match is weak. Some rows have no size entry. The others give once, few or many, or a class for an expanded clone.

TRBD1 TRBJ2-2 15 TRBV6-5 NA CASNLDRGNTGELFF TGTGCCAGCAATTTGGACAGGGGGAACACCGGGGAGCTGTTTTTT
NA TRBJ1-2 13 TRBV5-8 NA CASSLAGFSGYTF TGTGCCAGCAGCTTGGCAGGGTTCAGCGGCTACACCTTC
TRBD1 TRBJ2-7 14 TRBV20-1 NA CSARKGQGAHEQYF TGCAGTGCTAGAAAGGGACAGGGGGCCCACGAGCAGTACTTC
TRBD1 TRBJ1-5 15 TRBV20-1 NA CSAVQGMVGNQPQHF TGCAGTGCTGTACAGGGGATGGTGGGCAATCAGCCCCAGCATTTT
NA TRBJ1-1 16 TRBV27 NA CASSSGSGIILTEAFF TGTGCCAGCAGTTCCGGGTCTGGGATAATCCTCACTGAAGCTTTCTTT
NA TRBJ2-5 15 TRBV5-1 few CASSLDASLARTQYF TGCGCCAGCAGCTTGGATGCGTCTCTCGCGAGGACCCAGTACTTC
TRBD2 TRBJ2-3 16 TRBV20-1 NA CSAREGNSGAGDTQYF TGCAGTGCTAGAGAAGGGAATAGCGGGGCCGGAGATACGCAGTATTTT
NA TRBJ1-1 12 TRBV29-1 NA CAKAGINTEAFF TGCGCTAAAGCGGGCATTAACACTGAAGCTTTCTTT
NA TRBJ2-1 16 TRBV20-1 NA CSARGQTGASYNEQFF TGCAGTGCTAGGGGTCAAACGGGGGCCTCCTACAATGAGCAGTTCTTC
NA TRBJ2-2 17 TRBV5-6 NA CASSTRGAATNTGELFF TGTGCCAGCAGTACTAGGGGGGCAGCGACGAACACCGGGGAGCTGTTTTTT
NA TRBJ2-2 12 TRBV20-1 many CSARGGTGELFF TGCAGTGCTAGAGGCGGGACCGGGGAGCTGTTTTTT
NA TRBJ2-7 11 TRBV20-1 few CSGVGVGEQYF TGCAGTGGGGTAGGGGTAGGCGAGCAGTACTTC
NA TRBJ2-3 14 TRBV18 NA CASSPLQSTDTQYF TGTGCCAGCTCACCACTCCAGAGCACAGATACGCAGTATTTT
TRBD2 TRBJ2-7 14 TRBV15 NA CATSRVAGDYEQYF TGTGCCACCAGCAGAGTAGCGGGGGACTACGAGCAGTACTTC
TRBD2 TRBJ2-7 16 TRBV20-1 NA CSASDSGGVSSYEQYF TGCAGTGCTAGTGATAGCGGGGGTGTTAGCTCCTACGAGCAGTACTTC
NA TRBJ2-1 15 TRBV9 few CASSVIGWSYNEQFF TGTGCCAGCAGCGTAATTGGGTGGTCCTACAATGAGCAGTTCTTC
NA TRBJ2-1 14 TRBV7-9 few CASSLVGTGNEQFF TGTGCCAGCAGCTTAGTCGGTACTGGCAATGAGCAGTTCTTC
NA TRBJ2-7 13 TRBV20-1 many CSAILGGPGEQYF TGCAGTGCCATTCTGGGCGGGCCTGGCGAGCAGTACTTC
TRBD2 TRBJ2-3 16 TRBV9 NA CASSVATPGRADTQYF TGTGCCAGCAGCGTAGCTACCCCCGGGAGGGCCGATACGCAGTATTTT
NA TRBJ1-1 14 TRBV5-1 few CASSLEGQGTEAFF TGCGCCAGCAGCTTGGAGGGCCAGGGAACTGAAGCTTTCTTT